The 2 T cell receptor beta chains in this list originate from one sample, sequenced in a study of cytomegalovirus exposure and HLA in healthy donors. Researchers ran the PCR with 60 Vbeta and 13 Jbeta primers. This table comes from immunoSEQ multiplex PCR, and its TCRdb copy is limited to in-frame clones, with some not included. The sample has about 140,000 clones, roughly four fifths seen once. The sample was PBMCs. The receptor source for this set is a man aged 25 to 45 in good health and CMV-seropositive.

The chain has TRBV28 and TRBJ2-7; unclear D gene. The CDR3 loop spans 13 amino acids. The germline CDR1 and CDR2 sequences are MDHEN and SYDVKM. V was shortened by 6 bases and J by 0 bases, with 9 bases between the two germline ends. The CDR3 region has the DNA TGTGCCAGCAGCTCCCTGAGCTCCTACGAGCAGTACTTC. Translating it yields CASSSLSSYEQYF.

The gene calls are TRBV18 and TRBJ1-1, with 7 bases identical to TRBD1. Unmatched junction bases numbered 14, after V lost 3 bases and J lost 1 base. The length of the CDR3 is 18 residues. The V gene's germline CDR1 is KGHSH and CDR2 LQKENI. CDR3 residues: CASSPTTRTGGPNTEAFF. The CDR3 DNA is TGTGCCAGCTCACCTACAACCCGGACAGGAGGCCCGAACACTGAAGCTTTCTTT.